This T cell receptor (beta chain) stems from a study of T cell repertoires in cytomegalovirus infection. As for the study in general: Public TCR beta signatures provided an indication of both CMV infection and a matching HLA type. Points from the study as a whole: Dominating the ex vivo response were HLA-C-restricted CMV-specific TCR beta clonotypes. There were carriers of CMV plus the relevant HLA, and cumulative public TCR beta family frequency identified them.

TCRdb independently ran MiXCR on the reads; one entry per CDR3 protein. Here the sample spans some 100,000 distinct CDR3 sequences, around 22% being singletons. Per the germline V gene, CDR1 is SGDLS and CDR2 is YYNGEE. With 0 bases removed from V and 4 bases from J, the gap between germline ends came to 8 bases. The CDR3 covers 14 residues. About this clonotype: The antigen is unknown.

The clonotype comes from a human donor in good health (CMV status not recorded). Some clones in this sample may be carry-over from other donors' samples. The sample comprised CD8+ T cells from PBMCs. This sequence joins TRBV9 and TRBJ1-5; D might be TRBD1 (6 bases). The CDR3: CASSVGQGNQPQHF. The CDR3 DNA sequence: TGTGCCAGCAGCGTAGGGCAGGGGAATCAGCCCCAGCATTTT.